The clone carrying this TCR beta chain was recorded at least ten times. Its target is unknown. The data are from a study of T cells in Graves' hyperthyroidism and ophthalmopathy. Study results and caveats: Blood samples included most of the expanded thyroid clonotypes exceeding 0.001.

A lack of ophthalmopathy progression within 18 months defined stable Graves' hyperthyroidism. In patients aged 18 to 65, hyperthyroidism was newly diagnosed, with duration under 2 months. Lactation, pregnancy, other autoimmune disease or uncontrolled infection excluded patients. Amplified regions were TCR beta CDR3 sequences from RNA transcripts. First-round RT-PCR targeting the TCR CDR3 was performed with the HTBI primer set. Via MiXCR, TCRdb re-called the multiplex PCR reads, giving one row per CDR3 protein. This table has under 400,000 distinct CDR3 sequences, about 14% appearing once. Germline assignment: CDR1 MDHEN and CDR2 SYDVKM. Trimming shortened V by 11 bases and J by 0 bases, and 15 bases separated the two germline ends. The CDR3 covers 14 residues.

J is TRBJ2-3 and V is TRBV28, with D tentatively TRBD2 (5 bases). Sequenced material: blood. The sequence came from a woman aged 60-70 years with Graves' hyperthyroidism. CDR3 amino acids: CAARSGGSTDTQYF. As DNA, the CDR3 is TGTGCCGCAAGAAGCGGAGGTAGCACAGATACGCAGTATTTT. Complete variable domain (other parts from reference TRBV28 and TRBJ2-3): DVKVTQSSRYLVKRTGEKVFLECVQDMDHENMFWYRQDPGLGLRLIYFSYDVKMKEKGDIPEGYSVSREKKERFSLILESASTNQTSMYLCAARSGGSTDTQYFGPGTRLTVL.